The entry below describes one T cell receptor (beta chain). Individual cDNA molecules received unique molecular identifiers. TCRdb called the 5' RACE reads again in MiXCR, with one record for every CDR3 protein. The sample consists of some 59,000 distinct CDR3 sequences, 8.5% to 10% of them appearing once. The sample is drawn from a study of early T cells in non-severe SARS-CoV-2 infection. Whole-study context: Alpha and beta chains were unpaired, from unsorted whole-blood bulk RNA.

This CDR3 comprises 15 residues. Trimming cost V 5 bases and J 5 bases, with 18 bases left between them. The chain uses TRBV12-3 or TRBV12-4 and TRBJ2-5; perhaps TRBD2 as D (7 bases). The source is an adult who was a healthcare worker with PCR-confirmed SARS-CoV-2 infection or an uninfected control (not recorded which). The sequencing here drew on whole blood, taken at baseline. The CDR3 spells CASSRTGGLGETQYF. CDR3 coding DNA: TGTGCCAGCAGTAGAACGGGGGGCCTAGGGGAGACCCAGTACTTC.